The 2 T cell receptor beta chains reported below all come from one sample, sequenced in a study of graft-versus-host responses after intestinal transplantation. Here immunoSEQ multiplex PCR was the method, and the copy in TCRdb shows in-frame clones only, minus some. Among 25,000 to 35,000 clones listed, more than 85% were seen once. The sample consisted of PBMCs, taken roughly 68 days after intestinal transplant. These receptors all come from a human patient who received an intestinal transplant, so some T cells may come from the graft donor.

The chain carries TRBV4-1 and TRBJ2-7; possible D gene TRBD2, 7 bases. Between the trimmed V and J ends, which lost 0 bases and 3 bases, there was a span of 12 bases. Germline values: CDR1 MGHRA, CDR2 YSYEKL. There are 15 residues in the CDR3. The CDR3 DNA reads as TGCGCCAGCAGCCAAGAGGGGGGGGGACACTACGAGCAGTACTTC. Protein sequence: CASSQEGGGHYEQYF.

The CDR3 sequence is CASSPSGGNSYEQYF. The CDR3 DNA is TGTGCCAGCAGCCCTAGCGGGGGAAACTCCTACGAGCAGTACTTC. The chain couples TRBV9 to TRBJ2-7, with 10 bases matching TRBD2. V was clipped by 4 bases and J by 0 bases; unmatched bases: 4. The germline V gene encodes CDR1 SGDLS and CDR2 YYNGEE. This CDR3 has 15 amino acids.